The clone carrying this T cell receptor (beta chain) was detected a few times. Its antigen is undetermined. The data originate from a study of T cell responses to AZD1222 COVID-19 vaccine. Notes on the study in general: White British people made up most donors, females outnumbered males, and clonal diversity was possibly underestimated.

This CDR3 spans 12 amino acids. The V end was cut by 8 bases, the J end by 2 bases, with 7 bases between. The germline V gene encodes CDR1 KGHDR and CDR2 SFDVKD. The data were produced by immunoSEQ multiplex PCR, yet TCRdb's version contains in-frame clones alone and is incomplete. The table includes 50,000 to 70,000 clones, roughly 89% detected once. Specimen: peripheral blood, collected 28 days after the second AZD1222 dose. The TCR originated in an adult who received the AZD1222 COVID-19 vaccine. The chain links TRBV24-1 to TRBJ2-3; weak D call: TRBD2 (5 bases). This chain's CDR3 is CATTGDTDTQYF. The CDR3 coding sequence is TGTGCCACCACCGGGGACACAGATACGCAGTATTTT.